The 12 T cell receptor beta chains presented below share a single source sample, sequenced in a study of CD4+ T cells in melanoma. The protocol was immunoSEQ multiplex PCR, while the TCRdb copy is restricted to in-frame clones and leaves out a portion. The sample yields roughly 120,000 clones, approximately 92% seen once. The sample taken for sequencing was peripheral blood. These TCRs come from a human donor with melanoma.

The V gene is TRBV7-9, the J gene TRBJ1-6, with D uncertain. The germline V and J ends were trimmed by 2 bases and 6 bases, with 8 bases remaining between them. Germline CDR1 reads SEHNR; CDR2 reads FQNEAQ (reference sequence). The CDR3 totals 14 residues. CDR3 sequence reads: CASSLRQSNSPLHF. The CDR3 DNA follows: TGTGCCAGCAGCTTACGGCAGAGTAATTCACCCCTCCACTTT.

The rearrangement joins TRBV7-9 to TRBJ2-5, with 14 bases identical to TRBD2. The CDR3 consists of 13 residues. In germline, CDR1 is SEHNR, CDR2 FQNEAQ (reference sequence). J gave up 4 bases and V 10 bases, and 2 bases lay outside the gene matches. The CDR3 loop reads CATGTSGGETQYF. The CDR3 nucleotides are TGTGCCACCGGGACTAGCGGGGGAGAGACCCAGTACTTC.

The chain uses TRBV11-3 and TRBJ1-1; D is perhaps TRBD1 (6 bases). Germline values: CDR1 SGHNT, CDR2 YENEEA. This CDR3 is 14 amino acids long. The germline V and J ends were trimmed by 5 bases and 1 base, with 11 bases remaining between them. The CDR3 DNA reads as TGTGCCAGCAGCCTGGGGGCAGGGAACACTGAAGCTTTCTTT. The encoded protein is CASSLGAGNTEAFF.

The chain links TRBV21-1 to TRBJ1-4; the table gives TRBD1 as D, unverified against the DNA. TRBV21-1 has pseudogene status. CDR3 length: 16 residues. The CDR3 here is CASSLPGTGNNEKLFF. CDR3 bases: TGTGCCAGCAGCCTACCGGGGACAGGGAATAATGAAAAACTGTTTTTT.

The CDR3 reads CASSFDRRQEGTDTQYF. In DNA, the CDR3 is TGTGCCAGCAGTTTCGATCGGAGACAGGAAGGCACAGATACGCAGTATTTT. J is TRBJ2-3 and V is TRBV27; maybe TRBD1 (6 bases). V was trimmed by 3 bases and J by 1 base, leaving 17 bases between them. This CDR3 has 17 residues. The germline CDR1 and CDR2 sequences are MNHEY and SMNVEV (reference sequence).

The V call is TRBV7-2, the J call TRBJ2-1; D unresolved. This CDR3 spans 15 amino acids. The germline V gene encodes CDR1 SGHTA and CDR2 FQGNSA. The V and J ends lost 1 base and 0 bases respectively, with 7 bases between them. The chain's CDR3 is CASSLELGSYNEQFF. The DNA for the CDR3 is TGTGCCAGCAGCTTAGAGTTGGGCTCCTACAATGAGCAGTTCTTC.

The DNA for the CDR3 is TGTGCCAGCAGATCTGCCTACAATGAGCAGTTCTTC. This translates into CASRSAYNEQFF. V is TRBV6-4 and J is TRBJ2-1; no definite D call. The germline V and J ends were trimmed by 6 bases and 2 bases, with 5 bases remaining between them. Germline V gene lookup returns CDR1 MRHNA and CDR2 SNTAGT. The CDR3 spans 12 residues.

The rearrangement uses TRBV4-2 and TRBJ2-5, with 11 bases that match TRBD1. Germline-derived CDR1 and CDR2 are LGHNA and YNFKEQ. V dropped 3 bases and J dropped 3; count of bases not matched to a gene: 3. The length of the CDR3 is 15 residues. The CDR3 region is CASSQRTGGEETQYF. CDR3 DNA sequence: TGTGCCAGCAGCCAGCGGACAGGGGGCGAAGAGACCCAGTACTTC.

The genes are TRBV7-8 and TRBJ2-7; D might be TRBD1 (7 bases). Germline lookup yields CDR1 SGHVS and CDR2 FQNEAQ. V was clipped by 5 bases and J by 7 bases, with 12 bases between them. This CDR3 is 12 amino acids long. The CDR3 is CASSAGQTEQYF. CDR3 nucleotides: TGTGCCAGCAGCGCGGGACAGACAGAGCAGTACTTC.

The chain joins TRBV5-8 to TRBJ1-3; D ambiguous. CDR1 and CDR2 (germline): SGHTS, YDEGEE. V was cut by 4 bases and J by 4 bases, with 12 bases left in between. The CDR3 contains 14 residues. For the CDR3, the DNA is TGTGCCAGCAGCCTTTGGGCGACAGGAAACACCATATATTTT. As protein: CASSLWATGNTIYF.

The gene calls are TRBV6-1 and TRBJ1-6; D is ambiguous. Germline assignment: CDR1 MNHNS and CDR2 SASEGT. This CDR3 comprises 13 residues. V was clipped by 1 base and J by 10 bases, with 8 bases between them. The CDR3 spells CASSEEVVSPLHF. The CDR3 DNA is TGTGCCAGCAGTGAAGAGGTAGTGTCACCCCTCCACTTT.

This chain uses TRBV4-1 with TRBJ2-7; 9 positions match TRBD1. In germline, CDR1 is MGHRA, CDR2 YSYEKL. This CDR3 is built from 15 residues. V shed 1 base and J 5 bases; nucleotides not matched to a gene: 6. The CDR3 DNA is TGCGCCAGCAGCCAAGGTCCGGACAGGGGCGACGAGCAGTACTTC. Amino acid sequence: CASSQGPDRGDEQYF.